What follows are 22 T cell receptor beta chains derived from one specimen sequenced in a study of T cell responses to AZD1222 COVID-19 vaccine. Here immunoSEQ multiplex PCR was the method, and the copy in TCRdb shows in-frame clones only, minus some. The repertoire holds about 100,000 clones, with around 89% as singletons. The sequences come from peripheral blood, collected on day 0 of AZD1222 vaccination. These TCRs come from an adult in good health.

The chain combines TRBV10-3 with TRBJ1-6, with TRBD1 matching over 7 bases. The V segment lost 2 bases and the J segment 5 bases; nucleotides outside the gene matches: 3. The CDR3 is 15 residues long. CDR1 and CDR2 from the germline V gene are ENHRY and SYGVKD. The CDR3 DNA sequence: TGTGCCATCAGTGAGGAACAGGGGAATAATTCACCCCTCCACTTT. This translates into CAISEEQGNNSPLHF.

This chain joins TRBV3-1 (or the pseudogene TRBV3-2) and TRBJ1-1; tentative D call: TRBD1 (5 bases). The CDR3 spans 11 residues. The germline V gene encodes CDR1 LGHDT and CDR2 YNNKEL (reference sequence). V lost 2 bases and J lost 11, with 9 bases in between. The DNA of the CDR3 is TGTGCCAGCAGCCAACTCGGGACGGCTTTCTTT. This encodes CASSQLGTAFF.

The gene calls are TRBV5-1 and TRBJ1-1; unclear D gene. CDR3 length: 14 amino acids. Trimming cost V 0 bases and J 4 bases, with 10 bases left between them. Germline CDR1 SGHRS, CDR2 YFSETQ. The CDR3 region has the DNA TGCGCCAGCAGCTTGGCCGGATGGGTCACTGAAGCTTTCTTT. Translation: CASSLAGWVTEAFF. The variable domain in full, completed from reference TRBV5-1 and TRBJ1-1, reads KAGVTQTPRYLIKTRGQQVTLSCSPISGHRSVSWYQQTPGQGLQFLFEYFSETQRNKGNFPGRFSGRQFSNSRSEMNVSTLELGDSALYLCASSLAGWVTEAFFGQGTRLTVV.

This chain joins TRBV3-1 (or the pseudogene TRBV3-2) and TRBJ1-2, with TRBD1 matching 8 bases. This CDR3 contains 15 residues. J was trimmed by 2 bases and V by 1 base; bases with no gene match: 3. Germline lookup yields CDR1 LGHDT and CDR2 YNNKEL (reference sequence). As DNA, the CDR3 is TGTGCCAGCAGCCAAGGACAGGGGTGGAACTATGGCTACACCTTC. Residues: CASSQGQGWNYGYTF.

This clone has a handful of counts. The J gene is TRBJ1-3, the V gene TRBV3-1 (or the pseudogene TRBV3-2), with D uncertain. Germline V gene data show CDR1 as LGHDT and CDR2 as YNNKEL (reference sequence). The germline V and J ends were trimmed by 5 bases and 3 bases, with 17 bases remaining between them. The CDR3 loop spans 16 amino acids. CDR3 amino acids: CASSLSGNSGGNTIYF. The CDR3 bases are TGTGCCAGCAGCTTGTCCGGAAATTCCGGTGGAAACACCATATATTTT.

The chain couples TRBV3-1 (or the pseudogene TRBV3-2) to TRBJ1-1; a possible D gene is TRBD1 (5 bases). V was cut by 1 base and J by 5 bases, with 14 bases left in between. Germline loops: CDR1 LGHDT, CDR2 YNNKEL (reference sequence). The CDR3 consists of 15 residues. The CDR3, as DNA: TGTGCCAGCAGCCAAGTATTAGCGGGGGGAACTGAAGCTTTCTTT. It yields the protein CASSQVLAGGTEAFF.

V and J are TRBV3-1 (or the pseudogene TRBV3-2) and TRBJ1-3; D is unresolved. The CDR3 runs to 14 residues. Germline CDR1 LGHDT, CDR2 YNNKEL (reference sequence). The V end was cut by 6 bases, the J end by 0 bases, with 9 bases between. The CDR3 region has the DNA TGTGCCAGCAGTTACGGAGTCTCTGGAAACACCATATATTTT. Translation gives CASSYGVSGNTIYF.

The chain is built from TRBV5-1 and TRBJ2-7; D perhaps matches TRBD2 (6 bases). Germline values: CDR1 SGHRS, CDR2 YFSETQ. This CDR3 spans 16 amino acids. The V end lost 4 bases, the J end lost 2 bases, and 19 bases lay between the germline ends. DNA of the CDR3: TGCGCCAGCAGCCCGCGGGGAGATTTCGGACCCTACGAGCAGTACTTC. It translates to CASSPRGDFGPYEQYF.

The chain carries TRBV9 and TRBJ1-5; 10 bases fit TRBD1. Germline CDR1 is SGDLS and CDR2 is YYNGEE. Trimming cost V 0 bases and J 7 bases; bases outside gene matches: 4. The CDR3 is 15 amino acids. CDR3 nucleotides: TGTGCCAGCAGCGTAGGGGACAGGGGAGGGCAGCCCCAGCATTTT. It translates to CASSVGDRGGQPQHF. Variable domain in full (rest from reference TRBV9 and TRBJ1-5): DSGVTQTPKHLITATGQRVTLRCSPRSGDLSVYWYQQSLDQGLQFLIQYYNGEERAKGNILERFSAQQFPDLHSELNLSSLELGDSALYFCASSVGDRGGQPQHFGDGTRLSIL.

The V gene is TRBV6-2 or TRBV6-3, the J gene TRBJ2-3; no reliable D call. CDR3 length: 16 residues. Trimming took off 2 bases at V and 3 bases at J, with 15 bases between the two ends. Germline lookup yields CDR1 MNHEY and CDR2 SVGEGT. The CDR3 loop is CASSYPPSGETDTQYF. The CDR3 region has the DNA TGTGCCAGCAGTTACCCCCCCAGTGGGGAAACAGATACGCAGTATTTT.

The chain couples TRBV24-1 to TRBJ2-2; D gene ambiguous. The CDR3 spans 15 residues. CDR1 is KGHDR, CDR2 SFDVKD, per germline. The V end lost 0 bases, the J end lost 3 bases, and 7 bases lay between the germline ends. This chain's CDR3 is CATSDLDGHTGELFF. The CDR3 bases are TGTGCCACCAGTGATTTGGACGGGCACACCGGGGAGCTGTTTTTT.

The chain uses TRBV3-1 (or the pseudogene TRBV3-2) and TRBJ1-2; no clear D. Trimming removed 4 bases from V and 0 bases from J, with 12 bases in between. Per the germline V gene, CDR1 is LGHDT and CDR2 is YNNKEL (reference sequence). The CDR3 runs 15 residues. The CDR3 DNA sequence: TGTGCCAGCAGCCTCTGGGGAGCTTCTAACTATGGCTACACCTTC. As protein: CASSLWGASNYGYTF.

The gene calls are TRBV7-3 and TRBJ2-3; D perhaps matches TRBD2 (6 bases). V lost 5 bases, J lost 2 bases, and 11 bases lay in between. The length of the CDR3 is 14 residues. Germline CDR1 and CDR2: SGHTA and FQGTGA. CDR3 amino acids: CASSPRDFTDTQYF. CDR3 DNA: TGTGCCAGCAGCCCACGGGACTTCACAGATACGCAGTATTTT.

The chain recombines TRBV7-9 with TRBJ2-3, with D possibly matching TRBD2 (7 bases). Trimming removed 8 bases at V and 7 bases at J, with 22 bases between. The CDR3 length is 15 residues. Looked up from germline, CDR1 is SEHNR and CDR2 is FQNEAQ (reference sequence). In DNA form, the CDR3 reads TGTGCCAGCGGGGGGGCCGGCCCTGATGTGAATACGCAGTATTTT. Its protein product is CASGGAGPDVNTQYF.

The V gene is TRBV6-5, the J gene TRBJ1-2, with D tentatively TRBD1 (5 bases). The CDR3 totals 14 residues. Germline-derived CDR1 and CDR2 are MNHEY and SVGAGI. Trimming pared 0 bases from V and 4 bases from J, leaving 9 bases between. The CDR3 loop reads CASSYSRGSYGYTF. The CDR3 coding sequence is TGTGCCAGCAGTTACTCGCGGGGCTCCTATGGCTACACCTTC.

The chain employs TRBV6-5 and TRBJ2-7; maybe TRBD2 (6 bases). Germline assignment: CDR1 MNHEY and CDR2 SVGAGI. V dropped 5 bases and J dropped 6 bases, with 11 bases sitting between them. The CDR3 contains 12 residues. CDR3 nucleotides: TGTGCCAGCAGTACCAGGGACTTCGAGCAGTACTTC. The encoded protein is CASSTRDFEQYF.

The chain joins TRBV4-1 to TRBJ1-3; TRBD1 aligns across 7 bases. CDR1 and CDR2 (germline): MGHRA, YSYEKL. The CDR3 is made up of 13 amino acids. J lost 9 bases, V lost 6 bases, and 8 bases had no gene match. Written as DNA, the CDR3 is TGCGCCAGCAGGACTACAGGGGATAGCACCATATATTTT. The encoded protein is CASRTTGDSTIYF.

The chain recombines TRBV7-3 with TRBJ2-2, with a weak D call TRBD1 (6 bases). The V end was cut by 3 bases, the J end by 0 bases, with 11 bases between. The CDR3 loop spans 16 amino acids. Germline V CDR1 and CDR2: SGHTA, FQGTGA. The CDR3 DNA follows: TGTGCCAGCAGCTTTGGGGGCACCACGAACACCGGGGAGCTGTTTTTT. Residues: CASSFGGTTNTGELFF.

As for this clone: Different DNA sequences within this sample yield the same CDR3. This chain links TRBV27 with TRBJ2-7, with D hard to call. Germline CDR1 MNHEY, CDR2 SMNVEV (reference sequence). V lost 0 bases and J lost 0, with 3 bases in between. CDR3 size: 13 residues. The CDR3 coding sequence is TGTGCCAGCAGTTTATCCGGCTCCTACGAGCAGTACTTC. Translated: CASSLSGSYEQYF.

The rearrangement joins TRBV27 to TRBJ1-6; D is uncertain. The germline gives CDR1 MNHEY, CDR2 SMNVEV (reference sequence). V lost 1 base, J lost 13 bases, and 8 bases lay in between. The CDR3 spans 12 residues. The CDR3: CASSLYSGPLHF. CDR3 in DNA: TGTGCCAGCAGTTTATACTCCGGGCCCCTCCACTTT.

As for this clone: The same CDR3 arises from other DNA sequences in this sample as well. The chain couples TRBV2 to TRBJ2-1; TRBD2 matches at 10 bases. V was pared by 8 bases and J by 2 bases, with 3 bases of the junction left unmatched. CDR3 size: 14 residues. Germline-derived CDR1 and CDR2 are SNHLY and FYNNEI. CDR3 coding DNA: TGTGCCAGCGTACTAGCGGGACCCTACAATGAGCAGTTCTTC. Translating gives CASVLAGPYNEQFF. Looking up the rest from reference TRBV2 and TRBJ2-1 gives the full variable domain: EPEVTQTPSHQVTQMGQEVILRCVPISNHLYFYWYRQILGQKVEFLVSFYNNEISEKSEIFDDQFSVERPDGSNFTLKIRSTKLEDSAMYFCASVLAGPYNEQFFGPGTRLTVL.

This clone was counted ten times or more. This chain joins TRBV19 and TRBJ2-2; a possible D gene is TRBD2 (6 bases). The CDR3 runs 15 residues. Trimming took off 6 bases at V and 8 bases at J, with 19 bases between the two ends. The germline V gene has CDR1 LNHDA and CDR2 SQIVND (reference sequence). The CDR3: CASRKTEGLSGELFF. The CDR3 nucleotides are TGTGCCAGTAGAAAAACGGAGGGTCTATCTGGGGAGCTGTTTTTT. Complete variable domain (other parts from reference TRBV19 and TRBJ2-2): DGGITQSPKYLFRKEGQNVTLSCEQNLNHDAMYWYRQDPGQGLRLIYYSQIVNDFQKGDIAEGYSVSREKKESFPLTVTSAQKNPTAFYLCASRKTEGLSGELFFGEGSRLTVL.